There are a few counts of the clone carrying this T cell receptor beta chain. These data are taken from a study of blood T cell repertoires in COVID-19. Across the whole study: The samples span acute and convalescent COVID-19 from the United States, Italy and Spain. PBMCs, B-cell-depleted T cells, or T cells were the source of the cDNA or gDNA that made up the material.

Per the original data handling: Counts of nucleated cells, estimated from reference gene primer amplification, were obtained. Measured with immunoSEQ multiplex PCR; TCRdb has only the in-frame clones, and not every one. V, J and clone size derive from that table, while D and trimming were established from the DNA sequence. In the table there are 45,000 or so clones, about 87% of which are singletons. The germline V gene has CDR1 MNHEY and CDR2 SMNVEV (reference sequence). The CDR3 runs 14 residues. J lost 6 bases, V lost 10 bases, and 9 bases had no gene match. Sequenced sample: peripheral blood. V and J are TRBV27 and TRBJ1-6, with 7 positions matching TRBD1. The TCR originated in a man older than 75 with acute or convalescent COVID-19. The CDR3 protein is CATRQGMGNSPLHF. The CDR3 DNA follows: TGTGCCACCCGACAGGGAATGGGTAATTCACCCCTCCACTTT.